This TCR beta chain comes out of a study of circulating CD8 cells and anti-PD-1 response in melanoma. Study background: Responders had complete or partial responses; non-responders had stable or progressive disease. Study conclusions and caveats: Tumor reactivity was tested by peptide assays on expanded sorted subsets.

In its sample, this clonotype is large. Its antigen remains unknown. Each library started from 15 ng of total RNA using the QIAseq Immune Repertoire TCR panel. Using its own MiXCR run on the reads, TCRdb lists one record per CDR3 protein. This sample has about 970 distinct CDR3 sequences, with around 8% found just once. Trimming removed 7 bases at V and 2 bases at J, with 8 bases between. CDR1 MDHEN and CDR2 SYDVKM come from the germline V gene. This CDR3 has 12 residues. Live CD3+CD8+TCRalphabeta+ cells were sorted into four subsets by PD-1 and/or TIGIT. This sequence joins TRBV28 and TRBJ1-1, with no clear D. This clonotype originated in a human donor with melanoma. The input for sequencing was CD8+ T cells from PBMCs, taken at baseline or after one month of anti-PD-1 therapy (not recorded which). CDR3 DNA sequence: TGTGCCAGCAATGCGGTAAACACTGAAGCTTTCTTT. It codes for CASNAVNTEAFF.